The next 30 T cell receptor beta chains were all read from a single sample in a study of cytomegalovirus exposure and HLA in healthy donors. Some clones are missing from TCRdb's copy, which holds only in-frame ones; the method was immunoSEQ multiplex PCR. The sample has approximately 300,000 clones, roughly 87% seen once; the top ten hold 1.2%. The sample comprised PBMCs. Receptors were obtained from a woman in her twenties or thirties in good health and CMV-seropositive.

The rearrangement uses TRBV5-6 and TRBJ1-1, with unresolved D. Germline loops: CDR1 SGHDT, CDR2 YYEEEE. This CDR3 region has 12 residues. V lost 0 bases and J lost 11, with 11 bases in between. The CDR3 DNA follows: TGTGCCAGCAGCTTGGGGCTGTCGAACGCTTTCTTT. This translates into CASSLGLSNAFF.

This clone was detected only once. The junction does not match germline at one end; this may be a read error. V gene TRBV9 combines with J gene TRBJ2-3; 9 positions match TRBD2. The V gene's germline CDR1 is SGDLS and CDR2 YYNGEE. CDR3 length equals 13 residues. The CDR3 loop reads CASSAGTSQEMDF. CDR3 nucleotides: TGTGCCAGCAGCGCCGGGACTAGCCAGGAAATGGATTTT.

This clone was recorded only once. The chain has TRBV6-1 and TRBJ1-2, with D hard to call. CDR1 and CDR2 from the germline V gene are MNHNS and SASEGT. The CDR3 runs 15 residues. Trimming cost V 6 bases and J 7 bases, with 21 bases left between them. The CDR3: CASSRRGFGDGGYTF. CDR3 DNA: TGTGCCAGCAGCCGTCGGGGTTTCGGGGATGGTGGCTACACCTTC.

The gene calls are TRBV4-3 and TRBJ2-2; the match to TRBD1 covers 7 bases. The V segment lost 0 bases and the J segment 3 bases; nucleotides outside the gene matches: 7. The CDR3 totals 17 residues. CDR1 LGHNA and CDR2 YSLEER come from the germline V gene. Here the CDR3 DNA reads TGCGCCAGCAGCCAAGAGGCAGGGGGAACGTACACCGGGGAGCTGTTTTTT. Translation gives CASSQEAGGTYTGELFF.

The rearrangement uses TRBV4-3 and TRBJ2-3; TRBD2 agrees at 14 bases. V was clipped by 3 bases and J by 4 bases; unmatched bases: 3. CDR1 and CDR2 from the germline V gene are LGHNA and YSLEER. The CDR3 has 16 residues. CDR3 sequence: CASSQRLAGGADTQYF. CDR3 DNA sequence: TGCGCCAGCAGCCAGAGACTAGCGGGGGGGGCAGATACGCAGTATTTT.

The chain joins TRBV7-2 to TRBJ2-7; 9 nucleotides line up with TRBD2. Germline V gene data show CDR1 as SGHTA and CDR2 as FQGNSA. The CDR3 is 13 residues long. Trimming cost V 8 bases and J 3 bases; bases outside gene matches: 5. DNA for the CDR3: TGTGCCAGCCGCCTAGCGGGAAACTACGAGCAGTACTTC. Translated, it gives CASRLAGNYEQYF.

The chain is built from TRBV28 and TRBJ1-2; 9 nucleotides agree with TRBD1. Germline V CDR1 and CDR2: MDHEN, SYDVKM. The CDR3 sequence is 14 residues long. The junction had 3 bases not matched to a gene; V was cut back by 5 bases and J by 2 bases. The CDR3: CASSPTGGNYGYTF. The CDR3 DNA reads TGTGCCAGCAGTCCCACAGGGGGCAACTATGGCTACACCTTC.

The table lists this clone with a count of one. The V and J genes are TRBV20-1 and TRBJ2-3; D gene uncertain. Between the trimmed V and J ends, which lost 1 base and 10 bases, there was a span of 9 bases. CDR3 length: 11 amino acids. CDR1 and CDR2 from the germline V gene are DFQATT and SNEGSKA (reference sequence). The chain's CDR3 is CSARVEGSQYF. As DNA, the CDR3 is TGCAGTGCTAGAGTCGAAGGGTCGCAGTATTTT.

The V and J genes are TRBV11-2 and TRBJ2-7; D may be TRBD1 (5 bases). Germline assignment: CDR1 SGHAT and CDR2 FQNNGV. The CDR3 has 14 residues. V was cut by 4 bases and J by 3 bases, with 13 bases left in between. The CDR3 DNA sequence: TGTGCCAGCAGCTCAGGGCAGGGCGGCTACGAGCAGTACTTC. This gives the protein CASSSGQGGYEQYF.

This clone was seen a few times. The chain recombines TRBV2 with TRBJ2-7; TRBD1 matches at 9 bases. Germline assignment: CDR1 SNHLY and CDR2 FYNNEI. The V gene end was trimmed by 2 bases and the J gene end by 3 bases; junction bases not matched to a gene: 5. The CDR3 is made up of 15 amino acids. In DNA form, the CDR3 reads TGTGCCAGCAGTGAACAGGGGACAGGGTTCTACGAGCAGTACTTC. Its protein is CASSEQGTGFYEQYF.

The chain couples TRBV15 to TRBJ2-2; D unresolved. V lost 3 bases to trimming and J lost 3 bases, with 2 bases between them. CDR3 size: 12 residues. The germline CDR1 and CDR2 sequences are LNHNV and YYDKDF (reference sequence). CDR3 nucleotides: TGTGCCACCAGCAGGTACACCGGGGAGCTGTTTTTT. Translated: CATSRYTGELFF. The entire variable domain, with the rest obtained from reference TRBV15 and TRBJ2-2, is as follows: DAMVIQNPRYQVTQFGKPVTLSCSQTLNHNVMYWYQQKSSQAPKLLFHYYDKDFNNEADTPDNFQSRRPNTSFCFLDIRSPGLGDTAMYLCATSRYTGELFFGEGSRLTVL.

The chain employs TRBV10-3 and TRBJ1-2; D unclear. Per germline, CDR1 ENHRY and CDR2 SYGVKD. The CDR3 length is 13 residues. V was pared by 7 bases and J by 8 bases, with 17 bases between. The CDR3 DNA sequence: TGTGCCATCACTTCTACCGAGGGCAGCGGCTACACCTTC. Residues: CAITSTEGSGYTF.

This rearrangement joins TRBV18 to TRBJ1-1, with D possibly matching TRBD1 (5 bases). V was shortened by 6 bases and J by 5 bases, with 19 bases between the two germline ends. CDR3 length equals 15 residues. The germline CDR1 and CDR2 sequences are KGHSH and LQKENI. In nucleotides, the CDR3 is TGTGCCAGCTCCCCCCTCGAGGCAGGGAGAACTGAAGCTTTCTTT. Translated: CASSPLEAGRTEAFF. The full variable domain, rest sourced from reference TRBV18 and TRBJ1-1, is NAGVMQNPRHLVRRRGQEARLRCSPMKGHSHVYWYRQLPEEGLKFMVYLQKENIIDESGMPKERFSAEFPKEGPSILRIQQVVRGDSAAYFCASSPLEAGRTEAFFGQGTRLTVV.

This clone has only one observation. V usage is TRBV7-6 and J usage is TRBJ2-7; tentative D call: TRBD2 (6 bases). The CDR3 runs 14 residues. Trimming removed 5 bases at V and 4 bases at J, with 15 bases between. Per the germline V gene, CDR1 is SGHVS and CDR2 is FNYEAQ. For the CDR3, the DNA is TGTGCCAGCAGCCAAAGCGGGCTACCATACGAGCAGTACTTC. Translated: CASSQSGLPYEQYF.

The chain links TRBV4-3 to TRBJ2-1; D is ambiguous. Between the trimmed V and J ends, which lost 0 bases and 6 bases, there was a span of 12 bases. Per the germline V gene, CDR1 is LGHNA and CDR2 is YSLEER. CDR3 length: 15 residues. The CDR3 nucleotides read TGCGCCAGCAGCCAAGATAAAGACCTCCCCAATGAGCAGTTCTTC. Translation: CASSQDKDLPNEQFF.

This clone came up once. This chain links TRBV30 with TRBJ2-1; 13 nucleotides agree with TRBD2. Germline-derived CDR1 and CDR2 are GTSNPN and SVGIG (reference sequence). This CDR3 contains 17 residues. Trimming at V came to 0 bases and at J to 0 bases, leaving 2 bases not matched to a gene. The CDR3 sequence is CAWSVGTSGISYNEQFF. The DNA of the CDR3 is TGTGCCTGGAGTGTGGGGACTAGCGGGATCTCCTACAATGAGCAGTTCTTC.

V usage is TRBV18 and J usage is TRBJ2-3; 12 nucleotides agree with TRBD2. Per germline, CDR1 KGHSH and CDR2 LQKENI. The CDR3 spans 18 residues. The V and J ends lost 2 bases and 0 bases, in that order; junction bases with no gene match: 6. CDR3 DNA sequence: TGTGCCAGCTCACCAGGACTAGCGGGAACGGATAGCACAGATACGCAGTATTTT. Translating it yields CASSPGLAGTDSTDTQYF.

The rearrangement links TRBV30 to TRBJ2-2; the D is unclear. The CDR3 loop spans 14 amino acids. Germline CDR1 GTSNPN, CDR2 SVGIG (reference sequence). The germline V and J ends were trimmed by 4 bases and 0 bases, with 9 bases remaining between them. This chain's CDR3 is CAWTSSPNTGELFF. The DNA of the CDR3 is TGTGCCTGGACCTCCAGTCCGAACACCGGGGAGCTGTTTTTT.

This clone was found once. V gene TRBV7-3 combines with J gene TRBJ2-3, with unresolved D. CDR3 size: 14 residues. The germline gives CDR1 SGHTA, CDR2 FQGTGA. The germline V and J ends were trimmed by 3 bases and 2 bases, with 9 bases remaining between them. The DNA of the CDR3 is TGTGCCAGCAGCTTGACTGGGATCACAGATACGCAGTATTTT. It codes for CASSLTGITDTQYF.

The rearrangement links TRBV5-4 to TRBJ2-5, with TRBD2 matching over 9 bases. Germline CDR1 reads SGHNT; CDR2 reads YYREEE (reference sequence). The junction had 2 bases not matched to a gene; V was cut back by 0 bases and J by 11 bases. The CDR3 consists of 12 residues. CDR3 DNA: TGTGCCAGCAGCTTGGGACTAGCGGAACAGTACTTC. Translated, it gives CASSLGLAEQYF. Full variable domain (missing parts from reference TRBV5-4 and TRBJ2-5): ETGVTQSPTHLIKTRGQQVTLRCSSQSGHNTVSWYQQALGQGPQFIFQYYREEENGRGNFPPRFSGLQFPNYSSELNVNALELDDSALYLCASSLGLAEQYFGPGTRLLVL.

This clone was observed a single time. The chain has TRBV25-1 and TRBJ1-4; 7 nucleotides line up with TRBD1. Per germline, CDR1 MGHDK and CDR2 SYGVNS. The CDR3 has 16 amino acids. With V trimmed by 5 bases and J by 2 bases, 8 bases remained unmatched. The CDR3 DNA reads TGTGCCAGCAGTCTACGACGGACAGGCACTAATGAAAAACTGTTTTTT. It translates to CASSLRRTGTNEKLFF.

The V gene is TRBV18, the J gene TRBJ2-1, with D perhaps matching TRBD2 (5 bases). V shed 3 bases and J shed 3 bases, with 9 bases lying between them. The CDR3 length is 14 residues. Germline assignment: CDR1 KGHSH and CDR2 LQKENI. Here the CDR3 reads CASSPARGYNEQFF. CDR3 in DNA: TGTGCCAGCTCACCCGCTCGGGGCTACAATGAGCAGTTCTTC.

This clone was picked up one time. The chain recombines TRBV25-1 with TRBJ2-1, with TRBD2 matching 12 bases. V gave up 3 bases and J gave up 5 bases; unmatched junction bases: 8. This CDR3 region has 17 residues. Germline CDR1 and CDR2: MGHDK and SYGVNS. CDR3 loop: CASSDPLAGGHDNEQFF. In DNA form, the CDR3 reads TGTGCCAGCAGTGACCCTCTAGCGGGGGGGCATGACAATGAGCAGTTCTTC.

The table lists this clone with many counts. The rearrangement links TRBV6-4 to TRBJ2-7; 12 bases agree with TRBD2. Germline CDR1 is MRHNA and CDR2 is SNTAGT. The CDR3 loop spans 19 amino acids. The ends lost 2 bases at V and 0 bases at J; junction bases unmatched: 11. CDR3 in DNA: TGTGCCAGCAGTGACGCCACTAGCGGGGGGACAATCGCCTCCTACGAGCAGTACTTC. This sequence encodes CASSDATSGGTIASYEQYF.

The CDR3 loop is CASSQGQTSTDTQYF. For the CDR3, the DNA is TGCGCCAGCAGCCAGGGACAGACTAGCACAGATACGCAGTATTTT. The V gene is TRBV4-1, the J gene TRBJ2-3, with 7 bases fitting TRBD1. This CDR3 has 15 residues. Germline trimming cut 3 bases from V and 0 bases from J; bases unmatched to any gene: 3. Per the germline V gene, CDR1 is MGHRA and CDR2 is YSYEKL.

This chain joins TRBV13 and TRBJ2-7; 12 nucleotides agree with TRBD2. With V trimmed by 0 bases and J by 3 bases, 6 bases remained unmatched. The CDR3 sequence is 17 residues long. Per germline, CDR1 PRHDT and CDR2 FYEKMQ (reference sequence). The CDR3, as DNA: TGTGCCAGCAGCTTAGGCCGTTGGACTAGCGGGGACTACGAGCAGTACTTC. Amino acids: CASSLGRWTSGDYEQYF.

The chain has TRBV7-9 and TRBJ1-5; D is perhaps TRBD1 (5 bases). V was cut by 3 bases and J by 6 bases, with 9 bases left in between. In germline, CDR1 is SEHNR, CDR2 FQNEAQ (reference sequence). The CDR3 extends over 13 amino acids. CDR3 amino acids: CASSFGAPQPQHF. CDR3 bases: TGTGCCAGCAGCTTCGGGGCCCCTCAGCCCCAGCATTTT. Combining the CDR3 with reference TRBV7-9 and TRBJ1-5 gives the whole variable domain DTGVSQNPRHKITKRGQNVTFRCDPISEHNRLYWYRQTLGQGPEFLTYFQNEAQLEKSRLLSDRFSAERPKGSFSTLEIQRTEQGDSAMYLCASSFGAPQPQHFGDGTRLSIL.

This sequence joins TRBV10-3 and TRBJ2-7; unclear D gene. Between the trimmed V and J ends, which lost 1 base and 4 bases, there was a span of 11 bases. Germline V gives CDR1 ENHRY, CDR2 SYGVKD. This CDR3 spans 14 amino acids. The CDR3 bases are TGTGCCATCAGTGAGTATGTGGCGCAGTACGAGCAGTACTTC. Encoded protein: CAISEYVAQYEQYF.

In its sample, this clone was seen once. The CDR3 bases are TGTGCCAGCAGCGTCGAGGGACAGGGCCATCAGCCCCAGCATTTT. Amino acids: CASSVEGQGHQPQHF. The V call is TRBV9, the J call TRBJ1-5, with 9 bases that match TRBD1. V lost 2 bases to trimming and J lost 5 bases; unmatched junction nucleotides: 5. This CDR3 spans 15 amino acids. Germline CDR1 is SGDLS and CDR2 is YYNGEE.

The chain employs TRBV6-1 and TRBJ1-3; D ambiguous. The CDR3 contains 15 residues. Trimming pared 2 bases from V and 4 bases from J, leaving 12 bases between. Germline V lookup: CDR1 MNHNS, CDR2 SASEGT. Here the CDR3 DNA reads TGTGCCAGCAGTGAATCACTCGGGCAAGGAAACACCATATATTTT. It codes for CASSESLGQGNTIYF.